These T cell receptor beta chains were read from a single sample in a study of blood T cell repertoires in COVID-19. The data were produced by immunoSEQ multiplex PCR, yet TCRdb's version contains in-frame clones alone and is incomplete. In the table there are some 320,000 clones, over 85% of which are singletons. The sample consisted of PBMCs or T cells enriched from blood (not recorded which). The receptors here all came from a woman between 45 and 65 years old who had been exposed to COVID-19. Both conserved end residues are part of each CDR3. The D gene is left open where the match is weak. Not all rows give a size; the values are once, few, many and, for expanded clones, a class.

J gene,D gene,V gene,clone size,CDR3 protein,CDR3 DNA
TRBJ1-4,TRBD1,TRBV19,.,CASSMLRGRVDEKLFF,TGTGCCAGTAGTATGCTCAGGGGGCGCGTGGATGAAAAACTGTTTTTT
TRBJ1-1,.,TRBV28,.,CASTPPGHHTEAFF,TGTGCCAGCACCCCACCGGGACACCACACTGAAGCTTTCTTT
TRBJ1-2,.,TRBV28,.,CASSLYLGSEGGGYTF,TGTGCCAGCAGTTTATACCTAGGGTCAGAAGGAGGTGGCTACACCTTC
TRBJ2-7,TRBD1,TRBV28,.,CASRPGTVGTLFSYEQYF,TGTGCCAGCAGACCTGGGACAGTCGGGACCCTCTTCTCCTACGAGCAGTACTTC
TRBJ2-3,.,TRBV5-1,.,CASSLAAGLGGVTQYF,TGCGCCAGCAGCTTGGCCGCGGGACTGGGCGGGGTTACGCAGTATTTT
TRBJ2-7,.,TRBV27,.,CASTGFHEQYF,TGTGCCAGCACAGGGTTTCACGAGCAGTACTTC
TRBJ2-7,TRBD1,TRBV28,.,CASSLWGTGFYEQYF,TGTGCCAGCAGTTTATGGGGGACAGGGTTCTACGAGCAGTACTTC
TRBJ2-3,.,TRBV7-2,.,CASSLVGQGGVKSTDTQYF,TGTGCCAGCAGCTTAGTGGGTCAGGGCGGGGTCAAGAGCACAGATACGCAGTATTTT
TRBJ2-3,TRBD2,TRBV5-4,.,CASSRSGRRTDTQYF,TGTGCCAGCAGCCGTAGCGGGAGACGCACAGATACGCAGTATTTT
TRBJ2-7,TRBD2,TRBV6-5,.,CASSYSRGYEQYF,TGTGCCAGCAGTTACTCGCGGGGGTACGAGCAGTACTTC
TRBJ1-2,TRBD1,TRBV29-1,.,CSVEVRGPRNYGYTF,TGCAGCGTTGAAGTCAGGGGGCCTAGGAACTATGGCTACACCTTC
TRBJ1-5,.,TRBV28,.,CASSFSTGPNQPQHF,TGTGCCAGCAGTTTTAGCACAGGGCCAAATCAGCCCCAGCATTTT
TRBJ1-1,TRBD1,TRBV5-4,.,CASSQSHRGDTEAFF,TGTGCCAGCAGCCAAAGTCACAGGGGGGACACTGAAGCTTTCTTT
TRBJ2-1,.,TRBV18,.,CASSPPGGGGSNEQFF,TGTGCCAGCTCACCCCCTGGTGGGGGCGGGAGCAATGAGCAGTTCTTC
TRBJ1-1,TRBD1,TRBV3-1/TRBV3-2,.,CASSQGGTGGWLNTEAFF,TGTGCCAGCAGCCAAGGTGGGACAGGGGGTTGGCTGAACACTGAAGCTTTCTTT
TRBJ1-1,TRBD1,TRBV5-4,few,CASSLGTGGGYTEAFF,TGTGCCAGCAGCTTGGGGACAGGGGGCGGATACACTGAAGCTTTCTTT
TRBJ1-6,TRBD1,TRBV7-8,.,CASRVNRGGNSPLHF,TGTGCCAGCAGAGTAAACAGGGGCGGTAATTCACCCCTCCACTTT
TRBJ1-3,TRBD1,TRBV2,.,CASKSGTGRSGNTIYF,TGTGCCAGCAAATCCGGGACAGGTCGCTCTGGAAACACCATATATTTT
TRBJ1-4,TRBD1,TRBV7-9,.,CASSVRDRGGEKLFF,TGTGCCAGCAGCGTCCGGGACAGGGGTGGGGAAAAACTGTTTTTT
TRBJ1-1,.,TRBV29-1,.,CSADRGRGTEAFF,TGCAGCGCCGACCGGGGGAGGGGCACTGAAGCTTTCTTT
TRBJ2-1,.,TRBV3-1/TRBV3-2,.,CASSQDGHLSNEQFF,TGTGCCAGCAGCCAAGATGGGCATCTTTCCAATGAGCAGTTCTTC
TRBJ1-3,.,TRBV28,.,CASSVRTSGNTIYF,TGTGCCAGCAGTGTCCGTACATCTGGAAACACCATATATTTT
TRBJ1-1,TRBD1,TRBV5-4,.,CASSLSRQGARTEAFF,TGTGCCAGCAGCTTGTCAAGACAGGGGGCGCGAACTGAAGCTTTCTTT
TRBJ1-6,TRBD1,TRBV2,.,CASNPTGGSPLHF,TGTGCCAGCAACCCGACAGGGGGTTCACCCCTCCACTTT
TRBJ1-1,.,TRBV6-6,.,CASSPLTETRTEAFF,TGTGCCAGCAGTCCCCTGACGGAGACCAGAACTGAAGCTTTCTTT
TRBJ2-2,TRBD1,TRBV19,.,CASSFSRDRGSRPGELFF,TGTGCCAGTAGTTTCAGCCGGGACAGGGGTAGTCGTCCCGGGGAGCTGTTTTTT
TRBJ1-6,TRBD1,TRBV28,few,CASRPTGGLGDNSPLHF,TGTGCCAGCAGGCCCACAGGGGGTCTTGGGGATAATTCACCCCTCCACTTT
TRBJ2-1,TRBD1,TRBV2,few,CASSLDRGSDEQFF,TGTGCCAGCAGTCTTGACAGGGGAAGCGATGAGCAGTTCTTC
TRBJ2-1,TRBD2,TRBV4-1,once,CASSQEASGYNEQFF,TGCGCCAGCAGCCAAGAAGCTAGCGGGTACAATGAGCAGTTCTTC
TRBJ1-6,TRBD1,TRBV7-8,.,CATRAGTVVSPLHF,TGTGCCACCCGGGCCGGGACAGTGGTGTCACCCCTCCACTTT
TRBJ2-5,.,TRBV19,.,CASSRPGVQETQYF,TGTGCCAGTAGCAGACCAGGGGTCCAAGAGACCCAGTACTTC
TRBJ1-2,.,TRBV28,.,CASSTSPTVNYGYTF,TGTGCCAGCAGTACCTCCCCGACAGTTAACTATGGCTACACCTTC
TRBJ1-2,.,TRBV18,.,CASSPPWTQDYGYTF,TGTGCCAGCTCACCACCTTGGACACAAGACTATGGCTACACCTTC
TRBJ2-5,TRBD1,TRBV2,.,CASSSLPGQGKETQYF,TGTGCCAGCAGCTCCCTACCGGGACAGGGGAAGGAGACCCAGTACTTC
TRBJ1-3,.,TRBV10-3,few,CAIMDITFSGNTIYF,TGTGCCATCATGGACATAACCTTCTCTGGAAACACCATATATTTT
TRBJ2-7,TRBD1,TRBV27,.,CASGRQGPYEQYF,TGTGCCAGCGGGAGACAGGGTCCCTACGAGCAGTACTTC
TRBJ2-7,TRBD1,TRBV3-1/TRBV3-2,.,CASSFRDRASYEQYF,TGTGCCAGCAGCTTCCGAGACAGGGCTTCCTACGAGCAGTACTTC
TRBJ2-4,.,TRBV5-1,.,CASSLADLRTDIQYF,TGCGCCAGCAGCTTGGCGGACTTAAGAACTGACATTCAGTACTTC
TRBJ2-7,.,TRBV18,.,CASSLGFPGEQYF,TGTGCCAGCTCACTCGGGTTCCCGGGAGAGCAGTACTTC
TRBJ2-5,.,TRBV14,.,CASSPGLQTQYF,TGTGCCAGCAGCCCAGGTCTACAGACCCAGTACTTC
TRBJ2-1,TRBD2,TRBV11-2,.,CASSRTTSGGAAEQFF,TGTGCCAGCAGCAGGACAACTAGCGGGGGGGCCGCTGAGCAGTTCTTC
TRBJ2-5,TRBD2,TRBV15,.,CATSRDPIAGQETQYF,TGTGCCACCAGCAGAGACCCGATAGCGGGGCAAGAGACCCAGTACTTC
TRBJ2-1,TRBD2,TRBV11-3,.,CASSYGGASYNEQFF,TGTGCCAGCAGCTACGGGGGGGCTAGTTACAATGAGCAGTTCTTC